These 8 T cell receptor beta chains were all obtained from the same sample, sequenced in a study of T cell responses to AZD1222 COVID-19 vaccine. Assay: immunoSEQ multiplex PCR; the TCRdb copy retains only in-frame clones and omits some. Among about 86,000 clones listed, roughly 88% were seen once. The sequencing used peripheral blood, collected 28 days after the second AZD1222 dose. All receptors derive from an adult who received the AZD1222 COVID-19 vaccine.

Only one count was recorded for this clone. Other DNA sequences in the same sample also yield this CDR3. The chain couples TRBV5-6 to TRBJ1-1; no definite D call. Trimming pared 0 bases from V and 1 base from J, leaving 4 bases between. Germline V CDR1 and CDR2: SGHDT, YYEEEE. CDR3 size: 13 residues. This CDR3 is CASSLGRNTEAFF. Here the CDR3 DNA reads TGTGCCAGCAGCTTGGGGAGGAACACTGAAGCTTTCTTT.

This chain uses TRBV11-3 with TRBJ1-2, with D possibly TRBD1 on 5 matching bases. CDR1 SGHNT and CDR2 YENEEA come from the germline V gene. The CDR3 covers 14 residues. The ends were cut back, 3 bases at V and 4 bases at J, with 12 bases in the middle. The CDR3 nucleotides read TGTGCCAGCAGCTTCTTGGAGGGGACCTATGGCTACACCTTC. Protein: CASSFLEGTYGYTF.

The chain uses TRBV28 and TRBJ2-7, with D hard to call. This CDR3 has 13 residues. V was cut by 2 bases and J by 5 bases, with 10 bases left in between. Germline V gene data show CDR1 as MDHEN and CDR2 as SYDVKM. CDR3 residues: CASSLSPLDEQYF. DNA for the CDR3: TGTGCCAGCAGTTTAAGCCCCCTGGACGAGCAGTACTTC.

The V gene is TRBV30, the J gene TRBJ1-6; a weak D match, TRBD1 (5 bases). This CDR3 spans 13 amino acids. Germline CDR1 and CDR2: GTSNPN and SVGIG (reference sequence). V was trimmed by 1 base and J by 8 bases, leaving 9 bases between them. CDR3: CAWSAGGHSPLHF. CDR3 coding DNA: TGTGCCTGGAGTGCTGGGGGACATTCACCCCTCCACTTT.

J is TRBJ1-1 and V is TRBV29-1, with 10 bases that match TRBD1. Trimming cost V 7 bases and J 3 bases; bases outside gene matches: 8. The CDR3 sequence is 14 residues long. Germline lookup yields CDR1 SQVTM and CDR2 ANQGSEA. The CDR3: CSGRQGAADTEAFF. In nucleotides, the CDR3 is TGCAGCGGGAGACAGGGGGCCGCGGACACTGAAGCTTTCTTT. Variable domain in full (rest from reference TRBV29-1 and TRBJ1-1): SAVISQKPSRDICQRGTSLTIQCQVDSQVTMMFWYRQQPGQSLTLIATANQGSEATYESGFVIDKFPISRPNLTFSTLTVSNMSPEDSSIYLCSGRQGAADTEAFFGQGTRLTVV.

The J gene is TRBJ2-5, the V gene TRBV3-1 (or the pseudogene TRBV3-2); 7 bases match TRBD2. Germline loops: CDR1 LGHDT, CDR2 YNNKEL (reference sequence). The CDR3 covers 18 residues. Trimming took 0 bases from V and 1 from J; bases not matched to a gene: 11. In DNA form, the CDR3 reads TGTGCCAGCAGCCAAGAACCCCGGTGGACTAGATCCCAAGAGACCCAGTACTTC. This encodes CASSQEPRWTRSQETQYF.

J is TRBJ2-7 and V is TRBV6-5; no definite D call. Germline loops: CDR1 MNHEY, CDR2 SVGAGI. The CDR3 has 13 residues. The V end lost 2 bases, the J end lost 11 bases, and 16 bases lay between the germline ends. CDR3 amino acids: CASSYTSVSQKYF. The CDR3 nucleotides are TGTGCCAGCAGTTACACGTCCGTGAGCCAGAAGTACTTC.

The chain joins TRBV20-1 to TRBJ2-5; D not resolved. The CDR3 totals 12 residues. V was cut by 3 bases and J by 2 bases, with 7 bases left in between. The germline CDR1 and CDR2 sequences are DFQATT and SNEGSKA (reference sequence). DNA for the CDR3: TGCAGTGCTAGTATCAGTCAAGAGACCCAGTACTTC. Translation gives CSASISQETQYF.